This T cell receptor beta chain was retrieved from a study of post-analysis software for immune sequencing data. Across the study: Included among the disease courses, which were recorded for the cohort, were relapsing-remitting, secondary progressive and progressive-relapsing multiple sclerosis. Study outcomes and limitations: A few TRBV segments occurring more often in patients than controls included TRBV5-6, TRBV5-1 and TRBV20-1. Samples prepared in the same batch strongly co-clustered by F measure. Relative to controls, patients with multiple sclerosis showed significantly lower normalized Chao1 diversity.

This CDR3 contains 18 residues. V shed 3 bases and J 8 bases; nucleotides not matched to a gene: 11. Germline CDR1 reads SGHRS; CDR2 reads YFSETQ. The library was made from cDNA and included unique molecular identifiers. Researchers reported roughly 510,000 cDNA molecules coming from about 1 to 10 million T cells. Each CDR3 protein is one row after TCRdb ran MiXCR on the PCR reads. The data show roughly 600,000 distinct CDR3 sequences, around 47% seen once. On this clonotype: Its antigen is as yet unknown.

This rearrangement joins TRBV5-1 to TRBJ2-1; 16 bases match TRBD2. The sample comprised blood. The clonotype was recovered from a girl aged 10-17 years with multiple sclerosis. Here the CDR3 reads CASSSRPGLAGGSDEQFF. DNA for the CDR3: TGCGCCAGCAGCTCGAGACCGGGACTAGCGGGGGGGAGCGATGAGCAGTTCTTC.